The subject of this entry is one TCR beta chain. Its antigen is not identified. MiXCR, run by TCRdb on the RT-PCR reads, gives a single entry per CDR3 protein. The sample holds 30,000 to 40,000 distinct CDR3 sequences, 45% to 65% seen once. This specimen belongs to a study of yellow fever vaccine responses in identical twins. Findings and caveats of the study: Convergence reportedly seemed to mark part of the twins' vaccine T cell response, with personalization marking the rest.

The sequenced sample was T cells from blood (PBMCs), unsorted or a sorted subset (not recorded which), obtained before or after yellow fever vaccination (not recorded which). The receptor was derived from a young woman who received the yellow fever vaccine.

The CDR3 nucleotides read TGTGCCAGCCGACAGGATCTAAACACCGGGGAGCTGTTTTTT. This translates into CASRQDLNTGELFF. This chain links TRBV13 with TRBJ2-2; D is perhaps TRBD1 (6 bases). The V end lost 8 bases, the J end lost 2 bases, and 12 bases lay between the germline ends. This CDR3 is 14 amino acids long. Germline CDR1 reads PRHDT; CDR2 reads FYEKMQ (reference sequence).